Following are 6 T cell receptor beta chains from one sample sequenced in a study of CDR3 diversity in severe acne. TCRdb recomputed calls from the PCR reads with MiXCR, one row per CDR3 protein. The table lists around 83,000 distinct CDR3 sequences, around 47% of them singletons. What was sequenced was blood. The source of these receptors is a male donor with severe acne vulgaris.

The chain is built from TRBV6-5 and TRBJ1-2; D gene unclear. Trimming shortened V by 8 bases and J by 4 bases, and 17 bases separated the two germline ends. The CDR3 totals 14 residues. Germline V gene lookup returns CDR1 MNHEY and CDR2 SVGAGI. The CDR3 protein is CASGTGPGGYGYTF. CDR3 in DNA: TGTGCCAGCGGTACGGGCCCGGGTGGCTATGGCTACACCTTC.

The CDR3 DNA follows: TGTGCCAGCAGTTACGCGGTGGCGGGATACACCACAGATACGCAGTATTTT. The encoded protein is CASSYAVAGYTTDTQYF. The chain combines TRBV6-2 or TRBV6-3 with TRBJ2-3; the D gene is possibly TRBD2 (6 bases). Trimming cost V 2 bases and J 2 bases, with 17 bases left between them. In germline, CDR1 is MNHEY, CDR2 SVGEGT. The CDR3 is made up of 17 amino acids.

About this clonotype itself: At one boundary the junction diverges from the germline segment, which might be a read error. The J gene is TRBJ2-6, the V gene TRBV29-1; D possibly corresponds to TRBD2 (6 bases). CDR3 size: 14 residues. Germline V gene data show CDR1 as SQVTM and CDR2 as ANQGSEA. CDR3 residues: CSVRGDSGANVLAF. The CDR3 bases are TGCAGCGTACGAGGGGACTCCGGGGCCAACGTCCTGGCTTTC.

This clonotype was observed a few times. The chain joins TRBV7-8 to TRBJ2-1, with D perhaps matching TRBD2 (5 bases). This CDR3 spans 13 amino acids. V lost 11 bases and J 2 bases, leaving 13 bases between the germline ends. The germline gives CDR1 SGHVS, CDR2 FQNEAQ. CDR3 amino acids: CAGTPRAYNEQFF. The CDR3 nucleotides are TGTGCCGGCACCCCGAGGGCCTACAATGAGCAGTTCTTC.

The sample holds one count of this clonotype. The chain combines TRBV24-1 with TRBJ2-3, with 12 bases identical to TRBD2. The V gene's germline CDR1 is KGHDR and CDR2 SFDVKD. The CDR3 runs to 17 residues. V was clipped by 1 base and J by 6 bases; unmatched bases: 7. Here the CDR3 reads CATSDFVTSGRGDTQYF. CDR3 coding DNA: TGTGCCACCAGTGATTTTGTGACTAGCGGGAGAGGGGATACGCAGTATTTT.

In the case of this clonotype: The junction departs from the called germline gene at one end, perhaps through a read error. This chain joins TRBV24-1 and TRBJ2-2, with a weak D call TRBD2 (6 bases). From germline, CDR1 is KGHDR and CDR2 SFDVKD. The CDR3 loop spans 12 amino acids. The DNA of the CDR3 is TGTGCCAGCAGTTTTGGCGGGAGGGAGCTGTTTTTT. This translates into CASSFGGRELFF.